A selection of T cell receptor beta chains follows, all from one sample in a study of shared clonotypes between healthy human individuals. TCRdb keeps only in-frame clones here, not all; method: immunoSEQ multiplex PCR. The data hold hundreds of thousands of clones, with around 96% observed a single time. The specimen was naive CD8+ T cells sorted from blood. The receptors stem from a woman aged 30 to 39 in good health. The CDR3 runs from the conserved cysteine through the conserved F or W. A D gene is named only where the DNA matches it firmly. Not every row has a clone size; where given, it reads once, few, many or a size class.

j_gene,len,d_gene,abundance,v_gene,CDR3aa,CDR3nt
TRBJ2-7,11,NA,NA,TRBV2,CASDDGIEQYF,TGTGCCAGCGATGACGGGATCGAGCAGTACTTC
TRBJ2-2,14,NA,NA,TRBV18,CASSPDSNTGELFF,TGTGCCAGCTCACCGGACTCGAACACCGGGGAGCTGTTTTTT
TRBJ2-3,15,NA,NA,TRBV7-9,CASSLGPAGTDTQYF,TGTGCCAGCAGCTTAGGCCCGGCGGGAACAGATACGCAGTATTTT
TRBJ2-1,16,NA,NA,TRBV11-2,CASTDLGGLSYNEQFF,TGTGCCAGCACCGACCTAGGGGGTCTCTCCTACAATGAGCAGTTCTTC
TRBJ1-3,16,NA,NA,TRBV28,CASSLDFSDIGNTIYF,TGTGCCAGCAGTTTGGATTTCTCGGACATTGGAAACACCATATATTTT
TRBJ1-5,14,NA,few,TRBV4-2,CASSQTDSNQPQHF,TGTGCCAGCAGCCAGACAGATAGCAATCAGCCCCAGCATTTT
TRBJ2-2,17,TRBD1,NA,TRBV9,CASSVAKDRANTGELFF,TGTGCCAGCAGCGTAGCTAAGGACAGGGCAAACACCGGGGAGCTGTTTTTT
TRBJ2-5,15,NA,NA,TRBV15,CATSRQGSFGETQYF,TGTGCCACCAGCAGACAGGGGAGTTTCGGAGAGACCCAGTACTTC
TRBJ2-1,15,NA,NA,TRBV19,CASRDLGSSYNEQFF,TGTGCCAGTAGGGACCTAGGAAGCTCCTACAATGAGCAGTTCTTC
TRBJ1-4,17,NA,once,TRBV19,CASTPRVFPSLDEKLFF,TGTGCCAGTACTCCTCGGGTTTTCCCCTCGTTGGATGAAAAACTGTTTTTT
TRBJ2-7,17,NA,NA,TRBV28,CASSRIGGTRSSYEQYF,TGTGCCAGCAGCAGGATAGGGGGAACAAGGAGCTCCTACGAGCAGTACTTC
TRBJ1-1,13,TRBD1,NA,TRBV15,CATSLDRATEAFF,TGTGCCACCAGCCTGGACAGGGCCACTGAAGCTTTCTTT
TRBJ2-7,12,NA,NA,TRBV5-1,CASRNGSYEQYF,TGCGCCAGCAGGAATGGTTCCTACGAGCAGTACTTC
TRBJ1-1,12,NA,NA,TRBV28,CASSWMNTEAFF,TGTGCCAGCAGTTGGATGAACACTGAAGCTTTCTTT
TRBJ2-7,13,NA,NA,TRBV28,CASSLVGGYEQYF,TGTGCCAGCAGTTTAGTCGGGGGCTACGAGCAGTACTTC
TRBJ1-1,12,NA,once,TRBV29-1,CSAEGSSPEAFF,TGCAGCGCAGAGGGAAGTAGCCCTGAAGCTTTCTTT
TRBJ2-1,16,NA,NA,TRBV29-1,CSVEDTRTNSYNEQFF,TGCAGCGTTGAAGATACCAGGACAAACTCCTACAATGAGCAGTTCTTC
TRBJ1-2,15,NA,NA,TRBV11-2,CASSRVTGFPYGYTF,TGTGCCAGCAGTCGGGTTACGGGGTTTCCCTATGGCTACACCTTC
TRBJ2-7,16,NA,once,TRBV28,CASSFPPTSSSYEQYF,TGTGCCAGCAGTTTCCCTCCGACGTCGAGCTCCTACGAGCAGTACTTC
TRBJ2-7,15,TRBD2,once,TRBV4-1,CASSHARTSLYEQYF,TGCGCCAGCAGCCACGCCCGGACTAGTCTTTACGAGCAGTACTTC
TRBJ2-7,14,TRBD2,NA,TRBV5-4,CASSPPTGRVEQYF,TGTGCCAGCAGCCCGCCGACGGGGAGGGTCGAGCAGTACTTC
TRBJ2-7,15,NA,NA,TRBV28,CASARSPTGSYEQYF,TGTGCCAGCGCCAGATCCCCGACGGGCTCCTACGAGCAGTACTTC
TRBJ2-7,14,NA,NA,TRBV7-9,CASSLGTDSYEQYF,TGTGCCAGCAGCTTAGGTACAGACTCCTACGAGCAGTACTTC
TRBJ2-7,11,TRBD2,NA,TRBV9,CASKGTRGLYF,TGTGCCAGCAAGGGGACTAGAGGGCTGTACTTC
TRBJ2-2,19,NA,once,TRBV5-1,CASSLGYYGGSTNTGELFF,TGCGCCAGCAGCTTGGGTTACTACGGCGGGTCTACGAACACCGGGGAGCTGTTTTTT
TRBJ2-1,14,NA,NA,TRBV5-1,CASSPRDGESEQFF,TGCGCCAGCAGCCCCAGGGATGGGGAAAGTGAGCAGTTCTTC
TRBJ2-7,15,TRBD1,once,TRBV2,CASNFDRGPGYEQYF,TGTGCCAGCAATTTCGACAGGGGGCCCGGATACGAGCAGTACTTC
TRBJ2-7,15,NA,NA,TRBV7-9,CASSPAWDTDYEQYF,TGTGCCAGCAGCCCGGCGTGGGACACAGACTACGAGCAGTACTTC
TRBJ1-1,14,NA,NA,TRBV9,CASSVGAGVTEAFF,TGTGCCAGCAGCGTAGGGGCAGGGGTCACTGAAGCTTTCTTT